This T cell receptor beta chain was sequenced during a study of cytomegalovirus exposure and HLA in healthy donors. The study ran its PCR with 60 Vbeta and 13 Jbeta primers. Data came from immunoSEQ multiplex PCR; TCRdb stores just in-frame clones and leaves some out. The table records 130,000 to 150,000 clones, 75% to 80% of them present only once. The TCR comes from a woman under 40 in good health and CMV-seronegative. The material sequenced was PBMCs.

CDR3 DNA: TGTGCCAGCAGTGAATTGGGACAGGGCGGATCACCCCTCCACTTT. This encodes CASSELGQGGSPLHF. The rearrangement joins TRBV6-1 to TRBJ1-6, with 9 bases fitting TRBD1. V lost 2 bases, J lost 10 bases, and 6 bases stayed unmatched. The germline gives CDR1 MNHNS, CDR2 SASEGT. The CDR3 spans 15 residues.